The 31 T cell receptor beta chains below all came from one sample that was sequenced in a study of blood T cells in healthy people across ages. Together with a sample-barcoded 5' primer, a J-beta primer mix was included in a second PCR lasting about 7 to 12 cycles. A single record per CDR3 protein comes from TCRdb applying MiXCR to the 5' RACE reads. The sample lists roughly 2 million distinct CDR3 sequences, approximately 50% occurring once. Sequenced sample: blood. The receptors were sampled from a middle-aged woman in good health.

The V call is TRBV6-4, the J call TRBJ2-7; the D gene is possibly TRBD1 (6 bases). The CDR3 runs to 18 residues. V was pared by 3 bases and J by 0 bases, with 21 bases between. Germline V gene sequence: CDR1 MRHNA, CDR2 SNTAGT. The CDR3 nucleotides read TGTGCCAGCAGTGAAAGTAAGGTGGGGGCGGAATTCTCCTACGAGCAGTACTTC. Translating it yields CASSESKVGAEFSYEQYF.

The J gene is TRBJ2-7, the V gene TRBV29-1; 10 positions match TRBD2. CDR3 length: 14 amino acids. Germline CDR1 is SQVTM and CDR2 is ANQGSEA. V trimming: 2 bases; J trimming: 7 bases; junction bases outside the gene matches: 8. CDR3 DNA: TGCAGCGTTGAAACGAGCGGGGGGGCGAATGAGCAGTACTTC. This gives the protein CSVETSGGANEQYF.

This chain joins TRBV11-1 and TRBJ2-3; 8 bases map to TRBD2. V lost 2 bases and J lost 2; bases outside the gene matches: 6. Per germline, CDR1 SGHAT and CDR2 FQDESV (reference sequence). The length of the CDR3 is 16 residues. The CDR3 nucleotides are TGTGCCAGCAGCTTAATTGGTAGCGGGGACACAGATACGCAGTATTTT. This gives the protein CASSLIGSGDTDTQYF.

This chain links TRBV6-2 or TRBV6-3 with TRBJ2-5; a possible D gene is TRBD2 (6 bases). Between the trimmed V and J ends, which lost 2 bases and 0 bases, there was a span of 13 bases. Germline CDR1 and CDR2: MNHEY and SVGEGT. CDR3 size: 16 residues. CDR3 sequence (DNA): TGTGCCAGCAGTTACCTCGGGACTCAGTACCAAGAGACCCAGTACTTC. Its protein is CASSYLGTQYQETQYF.

The sample holds a few counts of this clonotype. The CDR3 DNA reads TGTGCCAGCAGTTTCCAGAAAGGGTCCCTTAATTCACCCCTCCACTTT. It translates to CASSFQKGSLNSPLHF. The rearrangement links TRBV7-6 to TRBJ1-6; D call uncertain. Per the germline V gene, CDR1 is SGHVS and CDR2 is FNYEAQ. The CDR3 is 16 residues long. The ends were cut back, 6 bases at V and 6 bases at J, with 18 bases in the middle. Full variable domain (remainder filled in from reference TRBV7-6 and TRBJ1-6): GAGVSQSPRYKVTKRGQDVALRCDPISGHVSLYWYRQALGQGPEFLTYFNYEAQQDKSGLPNDRFSAERPEGSISTLTIQRTEQRDSAMYRCASSFQKGSLNSPLHFGNGTRLTVT.

The genes are TRBV20-1 and TRBJ1-5; D remains ambiguous. Trimming removed 0 bases at V and 5 bases at J, with 17 bases between. The CDR3 is made up of 16 amino acids. Germline V CDR1 and CDR2: DFQATT, SNEGSKA (reference sequence). The CDR3 DNA reads TGCAGTGCTAGAGATCCCGAGGCGATGGTAGATCAGCCCCAGCATTTT. As protein: CSARDPEAMVDQPQHF.

In its sample, this clonotype was seen a few times. The rearrangement links TRBV29-1 to TRBJ2-4; tentative D call: TRBD1 (6 bases). The CDR3 contains 13 residues. Trimming took 2 bases from V and 3 from J, leaving 8 bases between them. Germline CDR1 and CDR2: SQVTM and ANQGSEA. The CDR3 reads CSVEPRGKNIQYF. The CDR3, as DNA: TGCAGCGTTGAACCCAGGGGCAAAAACATTCAGTACTTC.

The V call is TRBV6-5, the J call TRBJ2-3, with 14 bases aligning to TRBD2. CDR3 length equals 17 residues. V trimming: 4 bases; J trimming: 2 bases; junction bases outside the gene matches: 5. Germline assignment: CDR1 MNHEY and CDR2 SVGAGI. This CDR3 is CASSSRTSGGTTDTQYF. The CDR3, as DNA: TGTGCCAGCAGTTCCCGGACTAGCGGGGGGACCACAGATACGCAGTATTTT.

The chain couples TRBV24-1 to TRBJ2-3; 9 nucleotides match TRBD2. Losses at the gene ends were 9 bases for V and 2 bases for J; bases not matched to a gene: 5. The CDR3 spans 14 residues. CDR1 and CDR2 from the germline V gene are KGHDR and SFDVKD. In DNA, the CDR3 is TGTGCCACCTCCCTAGCGGGGCTCACAGATACGCAGTATTTT. Its translation: CATSLAGLTDTQYF.

This clonotype was detected a few times. The chain links TRBV28 to TRBJ1-6, with D unresolved. Germline loops: CDR1 MDHEN, CDR2 SYDVKM. V was cut by 6 bases and J by 4 bases, with 7 bases left in between. The CDR3 loop spans 13 amino acids. CDR3 nucleotides: TGTGCCAGCAGCCCTCGGTATAATTCACCCCTCCACTTT. Residues: CASSPRYNSPLHF.

The chain joins TRBV7-2 to TRBJ2-7; D remains ambiguous. The germline gives CDR1 SGHTA, CDR2 FQGNSA. Trimming removed 3 bases at V and 1 base at J, with 16 bases between. CDR3 length: 16 residues. CDR3 in DNA: TGTGCCAGCAGCTTCCCCAGCCATATTCCATCCTACGAGCAGTACTTC. Translation: CASSFPSHIPSYEQYF.

This clonotype was detected only a few times. The chain joins TRBV9 to TRBJ2-3; 8 bases are a match to TRBD2. This CDR3 region has 16 residues. Germline V CDR1 and CDR2: SGDLS, YYNGEE. V dropped 2 bases and J dropped 6; count of bases not matched to a gene: 11. The CDR3 sequence: CASSVYSGDSIDTQYF. Here the CDR3 DNA reads TGTGCCAGCAGCGTTTATAGCGGGGATAGCATCGATACGCAGTATTTT.

V is TRBV24-1 and J is TRBJ2-5; perhaps TRBD1 as D (8 bases). The germline V gene encodes CDR1 KGHDR and CDR2 SFDVKD. The CDR3 has 15 residues. Trimming shortened V by 1 base and J by 5 bases, and 13 bases separated the two germline ends. CDR3 sequence: CATSDFDRGGETQYF. The CDR3, as DNA: TGTGCCACCAGTGATTTCGACAGGGGAGGGGAGACCCAGTACTTC.

This clonotype was recorded once. This chain connects TRBV7-2 to TRBJ2-3; the match to TRBD2 covers 10 bases. The V and J ends lost 5 bases and 3 bases, in that order; junction bases with no gene match: 11. This CDR3 spans 17 amino acids. Germline V lookup: CDR1 SGHTA, CDR2 FQGNSA. Written as DNA, the CDR3 is TGTGCCAGCAGCGCCGTAGCGGGGGGTAGGGGGACAGATACGCAGTATTTT. Translation gives CASSAVAGGRGTDTQYF.

The gene calls are TRBV5-1 and TRBJ2-5; 9 nucleotides agree with TRBD2. The germline CDR1 and CDR2 sequences are SGHRS and YFSETQ. There are 16 residues in the CDR3. The V gene end was trimmed by 0 bases and the J gene end by 2 bases; junction bases not matched to a gene: 5. CDR3 loop: CASSLGTSVPQETQYF. Here the CDR3 DNA reads TGCGCCAGCAGCTTGGGGACTAGCGTACCACAAGAGACCCAGTACTTC.

About this clonotype itself: One end of the junction fails to match germline, which may point to a read error. V usage is TRBV4-3 and J usage is TRBJ2-4; 10 bases match TRBD2. CDR3 length: 19 residues. Per germline, CDR1 LGHNA and CDR2 YSLEER. CDR3 loop: CASSQERLAGDLDKNIQYF. In DNA form, the CDR3 reads TGCGCGAGCAGCCAAGAGCGGCTAGCGGGGGATCTAGACAAAAACATTCAGTACTTC.

Comments on this clonotype: Since a much larger clone is just one base distant, this may be a read error. The chain combines TRBV6-2 or TRBV6-3 with TRBJ1-2; 8 bases agree with TRBD1. Germline V gives CDR1 MNHEY, CDR2 SVGEGT. This CDR3 is built from 13 residues. The ends lost 6 bases at V and 3 bases at J; junction bases unmatched: 3. CDR3: CASRSTGDYGYTF. The CDR3 bases are TGTGCCAGCAGGTCGACAGGGGACTATGGCTACACCTTC.

The chain links TRBV25-1 to TRBJ2-3; D remains unclear. Trimming took off 1 base at V and 3 bases at J, with 8 bases between the two ends. The CDR3 is made up of 14 amino acids. The germline V gene encodes CDR1 MGHDK and CDR2 SYGVNS. This CDR3 is CASSESGVTDTQYF. The CDR3 DNA sequence: TGTGCCAGCAGTGAATCAGGAGTAACAGATACGCAGTATTTT.

This clonotype has just one count. The chain employs TRBV28 and TRBJ2-3; D gene unclear. CDR1 and CDR2 from the germline V gene are MDHEN and SYDVKM. The CDR3 totals 15 residues. Trimming shortened V by 3 bases and J by 0 bases, and 10 bases separated the two germline ends. For the CDR3, the DNA is TGTGCCAGCAGTTTCCCGGCCGGAAGCACAGATACGCAGTATTTT. The encoded protein is CASSFPAGSTDTQYF.

The chain has TRBV6-1 and TRBJ2-3; D call uncertain. The CDR3 runs to 18 residues. Trimming shortened V by 7 bases and J by 0 bases, and 23 bases separated the two germline ends. CDR1 MNHNS and CDR2 SASEGT come from the germline V gene. The CDR3 DNA reads TGTGCCAGCATGAGAAAGGTCCGACGAGCTCTTAGCACAGATACGCAGTATTTT. This codes for CASMRKVRRALSTDTQYF.

The CDR3, as DNA: TGTGCCAGCAGCCAGACCGGGACAGGGTTCTACGAGCAGTACTTC. Translation: CASSQTGTGFYEQYF. The genes are TRBV3-1 and TRBJ2-7; 9 nucleotides match TRBD1. The germline V gene has CDR1 LGHDT and CDR2 YNNKEL (reference sequence). V shed 3 bases and J 3 bases; nucleotides not matched to a gene: 6. CDR3 length: 15 residues.

This clonotype was picked up a small number of times. This sequence joins TRBV5-8 and TRBJ2-5; possibly TRBD1 for D (6 bases). Germline loops: CDR1 SGHTS, CDR2 YDEGEE. The V gene lost 0 bases and the J gene lost 0 bases, with 9 bases spanning the gap. This CDR3 is built from 15 residues. The CDR3 is CASSLGDTHQETQYF. The DNA for the CDR3 is TGTGCCAGCAGCTTGGGGGACACCCACCAAGAGACCCAGTACTTC.

V and J are TRBV24-1 and TRBJ2-1, with 12 nucleotides matching TRBD2. V was pared by 5 bases and J by 5 bases, with 3 bases of the junction left unmatched. The CDR3 runs 15 residues. CDR1 is KGHDR, CDR2 SFDVKD, per germline. CDR3 loop: CATSVGLAGHNEQFF. The CDR3 DNA reads as TGTGCCACCAGTGTAGGACTAGCGGGGCACAATGAGCAGTTCTTC.

This chain links TRBV2 with TRBJ1-4; unclear D gene. The length of the CDR3 is 16 residues. CDR1 and CDR2 from the germline V gene are SNHLY and FYNNEI. V was pared by 4 bases and J by 5 bases, with 17 bases between. CDR3 in amino acids: CASSGHPTAPNEKLFF. The CDR3 coding sequence is TGTGCCAGCAGTGGACACCCCACAGCGCCCAATGAAAAACTGTTTTTT.

This chain connects TRBV12-3 or TRBV12-4 to TRBJ1-4; D ambiguous. CDR3 length: 15 amino acids. Deletions cut 2 bases from V and 0 bases from J, with 7 bases between. The CDR3 coding sequence is TGTGCCAGCAGTTTATTAGCTGCAACTAATGAAAAACTGTTTTTT. This sequence encodes CASSLLAATNEKLFF.

There are a few counts of this clonotype. The V and J genes are TRBV5-1 and TRBJ2-1; no clear D gene. The germline CDR1 and CDR2 sequences are SGHRS and YFSETQ. This CDR3 contains 13 residues. V lost 1 base and J 5 bases, leaving 7 bases between the germline ends. CDR3 in amino acids: CASSLNTNNEQFF. DNA for the CDR3: TGCGCCAGCAGCTTGAACACAAACAATGAGCAGTTCTTC. The whole variable domain, remainder taken from reference TRBV5-1 and TRBJ2-1, is KAGVTQTPRYLIKTRGQQVTLSCSPISGHRSVSWYQQTPGQGLQFLFEYFSETQRNKGNFPGRFSGRQFSNSRSEMNVSTLELGDSALYLCASSLNTNNEQFFGPGTRLTVL.

The chain carries TRBV4-3 and TRBJ1-2, with 8 positions matching TRBD1. Unmatched junction bases numbered 11, after V lost 1 base and J lost 7 bases. The CDR3 consists of 16 residues. Germline V CDR1 and CDR2: LGHNA, YSLEER. The CDR3 nucleotides read TGCGCCAGCAGCCAAGTCCCCGAGACAGGGGTAGCTGGCTACACCTTC. This gives the protein CASSQVPETGVAGYTF.

The sample holds many counts of this clonotype. J is TRBJ2-1 and V is TRBV6-5; D might be TRBD1 or TRBD2, each matching 5 bases. Trimming shortened V by 2 bases and J by 0 bases, and 8 bases separated the two germline ends. The CDR3 sequence is 15 residues long. CDR1 and CDR2 from the germline V gene are MNHEY and SVGAGI. For the CDR3, the DNA is TGTGCCAGCAGTTACGGGGGAAGCTCCTACAATGAGCAGTTCTTC. Translated: CASSYGGSSYNEQFF.

The chain joins TRBV20-1 to TRBJ2-1; possibly TRBD1 for D (5 bases). The CDR3 consists of 11 residues. V dropped 6 bases and J dropped 6 bases, with 9 bases sitting between them. Germline V gene sequence: CDR1 DFQATT, CDR2 SNEGSKA (reference sequence). The CDR3 loop reads CSAPQGNEQFF. CDR3 coding DNA: TGCAGTGCCCCCCAGGGCAATGAGCAGTTCTTC.

The sample holds a few counts of this clonotype. The chain's CDR3 is CSASPGHPMDGYTF. CDR3 DNA: TGCAGTGCTAGCCCGGGACACCCTATGGATGGCTACACCTTC. This chain joins TRBV20-1 and TRBJ1-2, with D possibly TRBD1 on 6 matching bases. Looked up from germline, CDR1 is DFQATT and CDR2 is SNEGSKA (reference sequence). There are 14 residues in the CDR3. V lost 3 bases and J lost 6, with 17 bases in between.

At least ten counts were recorded for this clonotype. This chain links TRBV6-5 with TRBJ2-1; possible D gene TRBD2, 5 bases. Trimming stripped 7 bases from V and 6 bases from J, with 25 bases between. CDR1 and CDR2 (germline): MNHEY, SVGAGI. This CDR3 has 17 amino acids. DNA for the CDR3: TGTGCCAGCAACCACTCTCCTAGGCCGCCTAGCTTCAATGAGCAGTTCTTC. Amino acid sequence: CASNHSPRPPSFNEQFF.